This entry lists 9 T cell receptor beta chains sequenced from one sample in a study of cytomegalovirus exposure and HLA in healthy donors. Repertoires were generated with immunoSEQ multiplex PCR, while TCRdb's copy carries only in-frame clones and drops some. The sample yields 200,000 or so clones, about 91% seen once. Source material: PBMCs. These receptors originate from a woman aged 18-29 years in good health and CMV-seronegative.

The DNA of the CDR3 is TGCGCCAGCGGAGACAGATATAGCAATCAGCCCCAGCATTTT. Its translation: CASGDRYSNQPQHF. The V and J genes are TRBV4-1 and TRBJ1-5, with D perhaps matching TRBD1 (5 bases). Trimming removed 8 bases from V and 0 bases from J, with 11 bases in between. Germline CDR1 MGHRA, CDR2 YSYEKL. The CDR3 has 14 amino acids.

The chain recombines TRBV28 with TRBJ2-7; tentatively, D is TRBD2 (5 bases). Trimming stripped 2 bases from V and 1 base from J, with 12 bases between. This CDR3 is built from 15 residues. Per germline, CDR1 MDHEN and CDR2 SYDVKM. The CDR3 coding sequence is TGTGCCAGCAGTTTAGAGGGCCCTCCGTCCTACGAGCAGTACTTC. Amino acids: CASSLEGPPSYEQYF.

The chain recombines TRBV15 with TRBJ2-7, with 10 bases aligning to TRBD1. V shed 4 bases and J 7 bases; nucleotides not matched to a gene: 13. The germline CDR1 and CDR2 sequences are LNHNV and YYDKDF (reference sequence). This CDR3 is built from 16 residues. The CDR3, as DNA: TGTGCCACCAGCACTAACTTGGGACAGGGGACGGGGGAGCAGTACTTC. It is translated as CATSTNLGQGTGEQYF.

This chain joins TRBV21-1 and TRBJ2-7; the table names TRBD2, a call not compared with the DNA. TRBV21-1 is flagged as a pseudogene. The CDR3 totals 19 residues. The CDR3 coding sequence is TGTGCCAGCAGCAAACCAGGGGGGGAACTAGCGGGAGGGACCTACGAGCAGTACTTC. Translated, it gives CASSKPGGELAGGTYEQYF.

V is TRBV30 and J is TRBJ2-5; no definite D call. V lost 1 base and J 2 bases, leaving 5 bases between the germline ends. In germline, CDR1 is GTSNPN, CDR2 SVGIG (reference sequence). This CDR3 is built from 12 residues. The CDR3 region has the DNA TGTGCCTGGAGTGGACTGCAAGAGACCCAGTACTTC. This codes for CAWSGLQETQYF.

The DNA for the CDR3 is TGTGCCAGTTTACCCCATGGACAGGGCAATCAGCCCCAGCATTTT. Amino acid sequence: CASLPHGQGNQPQHF. This chain joins TRBV19 and TRBJ1-5; 7 bases are shared with TRBD1. CDR1 is LNHDA, CDR2 SQIVND, per germline (reference sequence). The CDR3 runs 15 residues. J was trimmed by 2 bases and V by 8 bases; bases with no gene match: 9. Looking up the rest from reference TRBV19 and TRBJ1-5 gives the full variable domain: DGGITQSPKYLFRKEGQNVTLSCEQNLNHDAMYWYRQDPGQGLRLIYYSQIVNDFQKGDIAEGYSVSREKKESFPLTVTSAQKNPTAFYLCASLPHGQGNQPQHFGDGTRLSIL.

The chain uses TRBV11-3 and TRBJ1-1, with D uncertain. Germline V gene lookup returns CDR1 SGHNT and CDR2 YENEEA. V lost 0 bases, J lost 3 bases, and 17 bases lay in between. The CDR3 covers 17 residues. CDR3 DNA sequence: TGTGCCAGCAGCTTAGATCGGGAACACGTCGGGGACACTGAAGCTTTCTTT. This gives the protein CASSLDREHVGDTEAFF.

V and J are TRBV10-3 and TRBJ2-7; D not certain. Germline assignment: CDR1 ENHRY and CDR2 SYGVKD. The V gene lost 0 bases and the J gene lost 5 bases, with 11 bases spanning the gap. This CDR3 is built from 14 residues. The CDR3 region is CAISESRVGDEQYF. Written as DNA, the CDR3 is TGTGCCATCAGTGAGTCGCGAGTGGGCGACGAGCAGTACTTC.

The chain recombines TRBV5-1 with TRBJ2-5; D remains ambiguous. V shed 2 bases and J shed 3 bases, with 14 bases lying between them. This CDR3 is built from 15 residues. Germline values: CDR1 SGHRS, CDR2 YFSETQ. The CDR3 sequence: CASSLSSQAKETQYF. In DNA, the CDR3 is TGCGCCAGCAGCTTATCGTCCCAGGCTAAAGAGACCCAGTACTTC.